The clone carrying this T cell receptor beta chain was detected a few times. Its target is not known. These data belong to a study of cytomegalovirus exposure and HLA in healthy donors. Study conclusions and caveats: Most subjects had HLA-A and HLA-B alleles reportedly predicted accurately by TCR beta sequences.

This CDR3 has 13 residues. Germline V lookup: CDR1 LNHDA, CDR2 SQIVND (reference sequence). Deletions cut 8 bases from V and 0 bases from J, with 5 bases between. The PCR employed 60 Vbeta primers together with 13 Jbeta primers. Data came from immunoSEQ multiplex PCR; TCRdb stores just in-frame clones and leaves some out. The sample includes fewer than 200,000 clones, under 90% of them seen just once. This receptor was identified in a man aged 25-45 years in good health and CMV-seronegative. Sequenced sample: PBMCs. This chain joins TRBV19 and TRBJ2-6; D is unclear. CDR3 coding DNA: TGTGCCAGTTCTGTCTCTGGGGCCAACGTCCTGACTTTC. It specifies CASSVSGANVLTF. Combining the CDR3 with reference TRBV19 and TRBJ2-6 gives the whole variable domain DGGITQSPKYLFRKEGQNVTLSCEQNLNHDAMYWYRQDPGQGLRLIYYSQIVNDFQKGDIAEGYSVSREKKESFPLTVTSAQKNPTAFYLCASSVSGANVLTFGAGSRLTVL.